This is a list of T cell receptor beta chains from one sample in a study of molecular identifiers for immune sequencing clone quantification. TCRdb reprocessed the PCR reads with MiXCR, giving one entry per CDR3 protein. The sample yields around 460,000 distinct CDR3 sequences, roughly 25% seen once. Sequenced material: naive CD8+ T cells from blood, with Jurkat cell RNA spiked in. These receptors all stem from a human donor in good health. Some libraries in this study had Jurkat cell RNA spiked in. Each CDR3 is given with its conserved first and last residue.

J gene: TRBJ2-1; V gene: TRBV9; CDR3 protein: CASSVGSRASDEQFF
J gene: TRBJ2-3; V gene: TRBV5-6; CDR3 protein: CASSLEERTSTDTQYF
J gene: TRBJ2-3; V gene: TRBV9; CDR3 protein: CASRSGQGVTDTQYF
J gene: TRBJ2-1; V gene: TRBV7-9; CDR3 protein: CASGLEEGGGAWNEQFF
J gene: TRBJ2-3; V gene: TRBV20-1; CDR3 protein: CSGSGTLSDTQYF
J gene: TRBJ1-1; V gene: TRBV2; CDR3 protein: CASSEAWSTEAFF
J gene: TRBJ2-2; V gene: TRBV6-2/TRBV6-3; CDR3 protein: CASSYYRNTGELFF
J gene: TRBJ2-5; V gene: TRBV9; CDR3 protein: CASSVGAGQGIQETQYF
J gene: TRBJ1-6; V gene: TRBV7-9; CDR3 protein: CASSPTGWGSPLHF
J gene: TRBJ2-7; V gene: TRBV7-6; CDR3 protein: CASSQSEYYEQYF
J gene: TRBJ2-7; V gene: TRBV20-1; CDR3 protein: CSARGIGQGPHEQYF
J gene: TRBJ2-7; V gene: TRBV5-3; CDR3 protein: CASSSVNRNYEQYF
J gene: TRBJ1-2; V gene: TRBV27; CDR3 protein: CASSFAGQGAYGYTF
J gene: TRBJ1-1; V gene: TRBV5-1; CDR3 protein: CASRRQGSEAFF
J gene: TRBJ2-2; V gene: TRBV7-9; CDR3 protein: CASSLVVNTRQAGELFF
J gene: TRBJ2-7; V gene: TRBV5-1; CDR3 protein: CASSLKTGSYEQYF
J gene: TRBJ2-7; V gene: TRBV4-3; CDR3 protein: CASSHGTSGGLGREQYF
J gene: TRBJ1-2; V gene: TRBV12-3/TRBV12-4; CDR3 protein: CASSLERFPIYGYTF
J gene: TRBJ2-1; V gene: TRBV5-1; CDR3 protein: CASSSSSGRMNEQFF
J gene: TRBJ1-2; V gene: TRBV3-1; CDR3 protein: CANSQEFIYGYTF
J gene: TRBJ1-5; V gene: TRBV7-9; CDR3 protein: CASSFGGINQPQHF
J gene: TRBJ2-7; V gene: TRBV5-6; CDR3 protein: CASTRNGWTGVHEQYF
J gene: TRBJ2-3; V gene: TRBV20-1; CDR3 protein: CSARVESPTQYF
J gene: TRBJ2-3; V gene: TRBV7-9; CDR3 protein: CASTRTGSESTDTQYF
J gene: TRBJ2-5; V gene: TRBV7-9; CDR3 protein: CASSSTGNPPAQYF
J gene: TRBJ2-7; V gene: TRBV5-1; CDR3 protein: CASSLAFSVEDEQYF
J gene: TRBJ1-1; V gene: TRBV7-2; CDR3 protein: CASSLGIGLAEAFF
J gene: TRBJ1-6; V gene: TRBV27; CDR3 protein: CASSLRGSNSPLHF
J gene: TRBJ2-7; V gene: TRBV20-1; CDR3 protein: CSARPLRGVYEQYF
J gene: TRBJ1-5; V gene: TRBV4-3; CDR3 protein: CASSPNTDSNQPQHF
J gene: TRBJ2-7; V gene: TRBV29-1; CDR3 protein: CSVISGSYEQYF
J gene: TRBJ1-1; V gene: TRBV11-2; CDR3 protein: CASTLWGGVKAFF
J gene: TRBJ2-2; V gene: TRBV24-1; CDR3 protein: CATIRIGQNTGELFF
J gene: TRBJ1-2; V gene: TRBV29-1; CDR3 protein: CSVEVENYGYTF
J gene: TRBJ2-7; V gene: TRBV13; CDR3 protein: CASSSYSGGASEQYF
J gene: TRBJ1-5; V gene: TRBV27; CDR3 protein: CASSPIETYQPQHF
J gene: TRBJ2-3; V gene: TRBV6-5; CDR3 protein: CASSERKVTDTQYF
J gene: TRBJ2-1; V gene: TRBV7-9; CDR3 protein: CASSLIGLGAYNEQFF
J gene: TRBJ2-3; V gene: TRBV6-4; CDR3 protein: CASSDSTGAADTQYF
J gene: TRBJ2-1; V gene: TRBV7-9; CDR3 protein: CASSQPLAHNEQFF
J gene: TRBJ2-5; V gene: TRBV5-6; CDR3 protein: CASSSRGIQTQYF
J gene: TRBJ2-3; V gene: TRBV29-1; CDR3 protein: CSVEGTVVNTQYF
J gene: TRBJ2-3; V gene: TRBV3-1; CDR3 protein: CASSQVLVGGYADTQYF
J gene: TRBJ2-7; V gene: TRBV4-3; CDR3 protein: CAISQAGTGRYEQYF
J gene: TRBJ1-2; V gene: TRBV27; CDR3 protein: CASSFQGPNYGYTF